This is a list of T cell receptor beta chains from one sample in a study of T-cell reconstitution after alpha-beta-depleted transplantation in children. One entry per CDR3 protein, called by TCRdb with MiXCR from the PCR reads. Among 500,000 or so distinct CDR3 sequences listed, roughly an eighth were seen once. Material: PBMCs, mostly from graft donor cells, obtained 180 days after TCRalphabeta/CD19-depleted stem cell transplant. Receptors originate from a female patient between 2 and 15 years old who had a stem cell transplant for aplastic anemia, so the T cells may come from the graft donor. Both conserved end residues are part of each CDR3. The D gene is left open where the match is weak. A clone size is listed for some rows: how often the clone was seen (once, few, many), or a class if it is expanded.

j_call v_call d_call clone_size cdr3_nt cdr3_aa
TRBJ1-2 TRBV27 . . TGTGCCAGCAGTTTATCGGCTCGAGGGGGTGAGGGCTACACCTTC CASSLSARGGEGYTF
TRBJ1-1 TRBV20-1 . . TGCAGTGCAGCGTATGGGAACACTGAAGCTTTCTTT CSAAYGNTEAFF
TRBJ1-2 TRBV29-1 TRBD1 . TGCAGCGTTGCACAGGGGGCGGTCTATGGCTACACCTTC CSVAQGAVYGYTF
TRBJ2-7 TRBV7-3 . . TGTGCCAGCAGCTTGGGCGGGACAGACTACGAGCAGTACTTC CASSLGGTDYEQYF
TRBJ1-4 TRBV4-3 . few TGCGCCAGCAGCCAGGCCTACAGGGCAACTAATGAAAAACTGTTTTTT CASSQAYRATNEKLFF
TRBJ2-7 TRBV6-1 . . TGTGCCAGCAGTCGGACGCGGGATCCCTACGAGCAGTACTTC CASSRTRDPYEQYF
TRBJ1-6 TRBV3-1 TRBD1 . TGTGCCAGCAGCCAAAGGCTGGGACAGGGGGTAGACTCCTATAATTCACCCCTCCACTTT CASSQRLGQGVDSYNSPLHF
TRBJ2-1 TRBV2 . . TGTGCCAGCAGCCGGACCGAGGGTGAGCAGTTCTTC CASSRTEGEQFF
TRBJ2-5 TRBV15 . many TGTGCCACCAGCAGTGACAGAATCCAAGAGACCCAGTACTTC CATSSDRIQETQYF
TRBJ2-2 TRBV15 . many TGTGCCACCAGCAGAGGCTTCTTTGGGGAACTGAACGGGGAGCTGTTTTTT CATSRGFFGELNGELFF
TRBJ2-1 TRBV7-2 TRBD2 many TGTGCCAGCAGCTTAGGACTAGCGGGAGGCGATGAGCAGTTCTTC CASSLGLAGGDEQFF
TRBJ2-7 TRBV29-1 . . TGCAGCGTTGAAGAACGCGTGGACTCCTACGAGCAGTACTTC CSVEERVDSYEQYF
TRBJ1-2 TRBV7-2 . few TGTGCCAGCAGCTTTAGCCGCTATCCTAACTATGGCTACACCTTC CASSFSRYPNYGYTF
TRBJ2-5 TRBV5-1 TRBD2 many TGCGCCAGCAGCCAGTCGGCGGGGGAAGAGACCCAGTACTTC CASSQSAGEETQYF
TRBJ1-2 TRBV7-9 TRBD1 . TGTGCCAGCAGCTCCCGGGACAGGGAGGCTGGCTACACCTTC CASSSRDREAGYTF
TRBJ2-4 TRBV5-1 . few TGCGCCAGCAGCTTTGGAGGGAGTGCAGCCAAAAACATTCAGTACTTC CASSFGGSAAKNIQYF
TRBJ1-2 TRBV12-3/TRBV12-4 . . TGTGCCAGCAAGCGTCGACATTTGGCGGTGGGCTACACCTTC CASKRRHLAVGYTF
TRBJ1-1 TRBV27 . few TGTGCCATTGCCCGGACAGTTAACACTGAAGCTTTCTTT CAIARTVNTEAFF
TRBJ2-3 TRBV5-1 . few TGCGCCAGCAGCTTCCGGGACCTCCTCGCAGATACGCAGTATTTT CASSFRDLLADTQYF
TRBJ1-4 TRBV9 . few TGTGCCAGCAGCCGCGCTAGGGGAACTAATGAAAAACTGTTTTTT CASSRARGTNEKLFF
TRBJ2-1 TRBV6-5 TRBD1 . TGTGCCAGCAGTTACGGACAGGGGGCCTACAATGAGCAGTTCTTC CASSYGQGAYNEQFF
TRBJ2-1 TRBV7-2 . once TGTGCCAGCAGCTTACTAGCGCCCTACAATGAGCAGTTCTTC CASSLLAPYNEQFF
TRBJ2-3 TRBV7-2 TRBD1 few TGTGCCAGCAGCTGGAGAACCGGGACAGTGACAGATACGCAGTATTTT CASSWRTGTVTDTQYF
TRBJ2-7 TRBV29-1 . few TGCAGCGTCACAAGCGGTTCGAGCTCCTACGAGCAGTACTTC CSVTSGSSSYEQYF
TRBJ2-3 TRBV7-2 . . TGTGCCAGCAGCTTATCGCGGTCGGCCACAGATACGCAGTATTTT CASSLSRSATDTQYF
TRBJ1-1 TRBV20-1 . many TGCAGCGATACCGGACATATGAACACTGAAGCTTTCTTT CSDTGHMNTEAFF
TRBJ1-2 TRBV19 . . TGTGCCAGTAGTATTATAGCAACTAACTATGGCTACACCTTC CASSIIATNYGYTF
TRBJ2-1 TRBV20-1 . . TGCAGTGCTAGTCAGAGGAATGAGCAGTTCTTC CSASQRNEQFF
TRBJ2-7 TRBV20-1 TRBD2 . TGCAGTGCAGCGACTAGCGGGAACTACGAGCAGTACTTC CSAATSGNYEQYF
TRBJ2-7 TRBV15 . few TGTGCCACCAGCAGCTATTTCTACGAGCAGTACTTC CATSSYFYEQYF
TRBJ2-2 TRBV4-1 . . TGCGCCAGCAGCCAAGCTAGGGGGAGGAACACCGGGGAGCTGTTTTTT CASSQARGRNTGELFF
TRBJ1-2 TRBV5-6 TRBD1 few TGTGCCAGCAGCAATACGAGGACAGGGGGCCCCTATAACTATGGCTACACCTTC CASSNTRTGGPYNYGYTF
TRBJ2-3 TRBV4-3 TRBD1 . TGCGCCAGCAGCCAAGGGACAGGGTCAGATACGCAGTATTTT CASSQGTGSDTQYF
TRBJ2-3 TRBV7-9 TRBD2 few TGTGCCAGCAGCTTAGCGTCCTGGCGGGAGTGGACAGATACGCAGTATTTT CASSLASWREWTDTQYF
TRBJ2-2 TRBV15 . . TGTGCCACCAGCGTACGGGTATTCCCGGGGGAGCTGTTTTTT CATSVRVFPGELFF
TRBJ2-3 TRBV7-2 TRBD2 many TGTGCCAGCAGGTCTTTACTACTAGCGGGAAGCACAGATACGCAGTATTTT CASRSLLLAGSTDTQYF
TRBJ1-6 TRBV12-3/TRBV12-4 . many TGTGCCAGCAGTTCACGGTCCTATAATTCACCCCTCCACTTT CASSSRSYNSPLHF
TRBJ2-5 TRBV6-2/TRBV6-3 TRBD1 . TGTGCCAGCAGCCGGGACAGCCGAGAGACCCAGTACTTC CASSRDSRETQYF
TRBJ1-4 TRBV28 . few TGTGCCAGCAGACTGAACATGGCAACTAATGAAAAACTGTTTTTT CASRLNMATNEKLFF
TRBJ1-4 TRBV27 TRBD1 . TGTGCCACCCGTCGGACAGGGGAGACTAATGAAAAACTGTTTTTT CATRRTGETNEKLFF
TRBJ2-4 TRBV5-1 TRBD2 few TGCGCCAGCAGCTTTTCGGGACTAGCGGAAAACATTCAGTACTTC CASSFSGLAENIQYF
TRBJ2-7 TRBV19 TRBD1 . TGTGCCAGTAGTTCGTTGGGGACAGGGGCTTACGAGCAGTACTTC CASSSLGTGAYEQYF
TRBJ2-7 TRBV5-1 . . TGCGCCAGCAGGGTGGGAGCCCCCTACGAGCAGTACTTC CASRVGAPYEQYF
TRBJ1-1 TRBV20-1 . many TGCAGTGCTAGAGACCGCTGGGAAGGGATGAACACTGAAGCTTTCTTT CSARDRWEGMNTEAFF
TRBJ2-5 TRBV28 . . TGTGCCAGCAGTTTAAGGACGCTCCAAGAGACCCAGTACTTC CASSLRTLQETQYF
TRBJ2-1 TRBV29-1 . . TGCAGCGTTGAGAGGCTTATCAATGAGCAGTTCTTC CSVERLINEQFF
TRBJ2-1 TRBV5-1 . few TGCGCCAGCAGCTTGGGGACAGTTCGGGGGGACTACAATGAGCAGTTCTTC CASSLGTVRGDYNEQFF
TRBJ1-4 TRBV7-2 TRBD1 many TGTGCCAGCAGCTACCCCCCGACAGGGAATAATGAAAAACTGTTTTTT CASSYPPTGNNEKLFF
TRBJ2-3 TRBV10-3 . . TGTGCCATCACTAGGACGACTAGCACAGATACGCAGTATTTT CAITRTTSTDTQYF
TRBJ1-2 TRBV3-1 . many TGTGCCAGCAGCCAAGAGACACCTTATGGCTACACCTTC CASSQETPYGYTF
TRBJ2-7 TRBV29-1 TRBD1 many TGCAGCGTCGTCCCGTTGACAGGGGTGTACGAGCAGTACTTC CSVVPLTGVYEQYF
TRBJ2-1 TRBV20-1 TRBD2 few TGCAGTGCTAAAAGCGGGGGAAACTACAATGAGCAGTTCTTC CSAKSGGNYNEQFF
TRBJ2-6 TRBV29-1 . many TGCAGCGTTGTCGGGACTGGGGCCAACGTCCTGACTTTC CSVVGTGANVLTF
TRBJ2-5 TRBV5-1 . many TGCGCCAGCAACCAGATGGGGCGGGCCCAAGAGACCCAGTACTTC CASNQMGRAQETQYF
TRBJ1-1 TRBV21-1 . few TGTGCCAGCAGCGAAAGCCTTCGGGAGCCCTGTGGGATGAACACTGAAGCTTTCTTT CASSESLREPCGMNTEAFF
TRBJ2-3 TRBV24-1 . few TGTGCCACCAGTGAGAGGGCAGATACGCAGTATTTT CATSERADTQYF
TRBJ2-7 TRBV2 . many TGTGCCAGCAGTGAGGGACACAGATACTACGAGCAGTACTTC CASSEGHRYYEQYF
TRBJ2-1 TRBV12-3/TRBV12-4 . many TGTGCCAGCAGTTTAAAACCTGGCGAGCGATATGAGCAGTTCTTC CASSLKPGERYEQFF